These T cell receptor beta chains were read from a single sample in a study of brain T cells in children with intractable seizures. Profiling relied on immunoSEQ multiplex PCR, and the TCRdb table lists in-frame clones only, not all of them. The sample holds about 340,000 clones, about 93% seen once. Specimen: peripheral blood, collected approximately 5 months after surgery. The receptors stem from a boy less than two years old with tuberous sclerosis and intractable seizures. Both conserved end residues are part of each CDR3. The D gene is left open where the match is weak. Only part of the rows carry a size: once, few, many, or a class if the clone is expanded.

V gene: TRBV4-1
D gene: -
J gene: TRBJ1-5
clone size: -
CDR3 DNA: TGCGCCAGCAGCCAACCAATACAGGGAAGGAATCAGCCCCAGCATTTT
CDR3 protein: CASSQPIQGRNQPQHF

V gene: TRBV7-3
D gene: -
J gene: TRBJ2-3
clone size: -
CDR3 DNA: TGTGCCAGCAGCTTACTTAACACAGATACGCAGTATTTT
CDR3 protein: CASSLLNTDTQYF

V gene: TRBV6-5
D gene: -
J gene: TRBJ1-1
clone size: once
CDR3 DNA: TGTGCCAGCAGCCGGGACACTGAAGCTTTCTTT
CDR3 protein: CASSRDTEAFF

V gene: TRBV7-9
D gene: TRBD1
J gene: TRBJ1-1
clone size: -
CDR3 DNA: TGTGCCAGCAGCTTAGTTAGTGGGACAGGGGACGCTTTCTTT
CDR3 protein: CASSLVSGTGDAFF

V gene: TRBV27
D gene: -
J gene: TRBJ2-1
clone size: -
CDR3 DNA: TGTGCCAGCGGAAACCGGGACAAATACAATGAGCAGTTCTTC
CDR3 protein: CASGNRDKYNEQFF

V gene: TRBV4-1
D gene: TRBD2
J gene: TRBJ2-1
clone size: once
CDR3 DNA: TGCGCCAGCAGCCAAGGTGAACTAGCGGGTGCGAGCTCCTACAATGAGCAGTTCTTC
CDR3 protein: CASSQGELAGASSYNEQFF

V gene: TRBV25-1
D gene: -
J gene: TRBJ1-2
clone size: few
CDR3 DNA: TGTGCCAGCAGTTTCGGGGGAAATGGAATTGGCTACACCTTC
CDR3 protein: CASSFGGNGIGYTF

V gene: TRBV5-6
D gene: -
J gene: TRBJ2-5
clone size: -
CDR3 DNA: TGTGCCAGCACCATCCCCGGGGGGCTGGAGACCCAGTACTTC
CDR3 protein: CASTIPGGLETQYF

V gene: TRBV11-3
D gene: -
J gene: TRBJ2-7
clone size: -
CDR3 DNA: TGTGCCAGCAGTCTTCTGAAAGACAGTTCCTACGAGCAGTACTTC
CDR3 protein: CASSLLKDSSYEQYF

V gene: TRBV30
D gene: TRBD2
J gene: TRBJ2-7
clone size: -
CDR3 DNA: TGTGCCTGGAGTGGGAGACTAGCGGGAGGTCGGTACTTC
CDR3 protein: CAWSGRLAGGRYF

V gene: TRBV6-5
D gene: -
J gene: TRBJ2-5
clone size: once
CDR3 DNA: TGTGCCAGCAGTACAGGGTGGCAAGAGACCCAGTACTTC
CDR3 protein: CASSTGWQETQYF

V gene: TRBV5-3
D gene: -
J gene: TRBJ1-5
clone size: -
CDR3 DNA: TGTGCCAGAAGCTTGTTAGTCCAGCCCCAGCATTTT
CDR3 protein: CARSLLVQPQHF

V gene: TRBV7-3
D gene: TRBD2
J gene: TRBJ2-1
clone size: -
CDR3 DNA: TGTGCCAGCAGCTTATTCGGTCTAGCGGGAACGGGTTTCAATGAGCAGTTCTTC
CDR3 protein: CASSLFGLAGTGFNEQFF

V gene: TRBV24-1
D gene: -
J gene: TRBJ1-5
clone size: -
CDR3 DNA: TGTGCCACCAGTGATCAGCCCCAGCATTTT
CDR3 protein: CATSDQPQHF

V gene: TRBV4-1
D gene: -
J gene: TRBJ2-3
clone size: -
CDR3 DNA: TGCGCCAGCAGCCATACCCGGGGGCCGCCCGCGGAGAGAACGCAGTATTTT
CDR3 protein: CASSHTRGPPAERTQYF

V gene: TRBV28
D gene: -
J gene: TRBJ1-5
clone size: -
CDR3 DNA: TGTGCCAGCAGTTTAGTGGGTATTGGGGCCAATCAGCCCCAGCATTTT
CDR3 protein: CASSLVGIGANQPQHF

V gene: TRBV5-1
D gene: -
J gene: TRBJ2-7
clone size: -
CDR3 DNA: TGCGCCAGCAGCTTGACGAGCCCGGAGGACGAGCAGTACTTC
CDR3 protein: CASSLTSPEDEQYF

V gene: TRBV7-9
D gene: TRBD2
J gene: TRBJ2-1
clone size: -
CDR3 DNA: TGTGCCAGCAGCTTAGTATTCCCCCTAGCGGGAGAGGCCAATGAGCAGTTCTTC
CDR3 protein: CASSLVFPLAGEANEQFF

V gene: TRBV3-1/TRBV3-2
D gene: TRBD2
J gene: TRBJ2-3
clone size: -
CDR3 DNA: TGTGCCAGCAGCCAAGCTACTAGCGGGGGTCTTACAGATACGCAGTATTTT
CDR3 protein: CASSQATSGGLTDTQYF

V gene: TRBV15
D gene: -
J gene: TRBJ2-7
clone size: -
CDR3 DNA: TGTGCCACCAGCAGAGGGTCAGGGGAATTTAGGTACGAGCAGTACTTC
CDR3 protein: CATSRGSGEFRYEQYF

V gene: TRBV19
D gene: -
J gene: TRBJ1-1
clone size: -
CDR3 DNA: TGTGCCAGCTCAGGGTATTTACTCTACATGAACACTGAAGCTTTCTTT
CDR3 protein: CASSGYLLYMNTEAFF

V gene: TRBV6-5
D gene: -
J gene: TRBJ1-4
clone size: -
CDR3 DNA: TGTGCCAGCAGTTCTTCCTCCCAGAAGGGTGAAAAACTGTTTTTT
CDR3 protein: CASSSSSQKGEKLFF

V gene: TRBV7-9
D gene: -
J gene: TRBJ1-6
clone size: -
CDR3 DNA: TGTGCCAGCAGCTTATTACAGAACAATTCACCCCTCCACTTT
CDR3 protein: CASSLLQNNSPLHF

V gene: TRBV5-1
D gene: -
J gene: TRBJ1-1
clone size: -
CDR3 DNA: TGCGCCAGCAGCGGGGGAAGAGGGGACACTGAAGCTTTCTTT
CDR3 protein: CASSGGRGDTEAFF

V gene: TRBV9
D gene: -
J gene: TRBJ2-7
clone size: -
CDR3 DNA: TGTGCCAGCAGCGTAGAACTAGACTCCTACGAGCAGTACTTC
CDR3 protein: CASSVELDSYEQYF

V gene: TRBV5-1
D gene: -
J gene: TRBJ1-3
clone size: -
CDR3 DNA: TGCGCCAGCAGCTTGACAGGGGGAAACACCATATATTTT
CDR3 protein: CASSLTGGNTIYF

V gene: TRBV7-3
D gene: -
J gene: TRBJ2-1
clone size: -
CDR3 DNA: TGTGCCAGCAGCTTTTCCCCCCCCGGGGAGCAGTTCTTC
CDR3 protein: CASSFSPPGEQFF

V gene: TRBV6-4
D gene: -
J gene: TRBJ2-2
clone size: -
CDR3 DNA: TGTGCCAGCAGTGATTCCTTTAGGGTGAACACCGGGGAGCTGTTTTTT
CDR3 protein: CASSDSFRVNTGELFF

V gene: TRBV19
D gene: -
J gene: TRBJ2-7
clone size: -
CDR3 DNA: TGTGCCAGTAGGCCGGGAGCAGGGGGGAACGAGCAGTACTTC
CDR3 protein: CASRPGAGGNEQYF

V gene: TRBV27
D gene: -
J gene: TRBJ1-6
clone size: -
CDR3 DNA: TGTGCCAGCAGTTTAGGGGCAGGGACGACACCCCTCCACTTT
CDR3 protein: CASSLGAGTTPLHF

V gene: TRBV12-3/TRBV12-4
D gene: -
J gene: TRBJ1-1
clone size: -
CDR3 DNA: TGTGCCAGCAGTTTAGATCAGAGTGAAGCTTTCTTT
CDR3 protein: CASSLDQSEAFF

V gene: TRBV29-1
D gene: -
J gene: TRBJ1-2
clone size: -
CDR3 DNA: TGCAGCGGAGACACCCCGGATGGCTACACCTTC
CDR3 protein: CSGDTPDGYTF

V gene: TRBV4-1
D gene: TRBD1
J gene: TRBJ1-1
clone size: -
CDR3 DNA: TGCGCCAGCAGCCTTAAGGACAGGGGCGCTGAAGCTTTCTTT
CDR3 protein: CASSLKDRGAEAFF

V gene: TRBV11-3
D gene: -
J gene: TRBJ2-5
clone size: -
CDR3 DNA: TGTGCCAGCTGTCCTTACAAGGAGGGTGTAGAGACCCAGTACTTC
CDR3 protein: CASCPYKEGVETQYF

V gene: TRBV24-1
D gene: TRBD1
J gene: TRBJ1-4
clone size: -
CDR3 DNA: TGTGCCACCCCCGGGACAGGGGGCAGAAATGAAAAACTGTTTTTT
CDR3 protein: CATPGTGGRNEKLFF

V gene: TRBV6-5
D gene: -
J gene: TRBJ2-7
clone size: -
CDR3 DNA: TGTGCCAGCAGTTACTCGAGGGGTAGGTCCTACGAGCAGTACTTC
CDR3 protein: CASSYSRGRSYEQYF

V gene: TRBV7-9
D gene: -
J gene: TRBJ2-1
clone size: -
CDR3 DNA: TGTGCCAGCACACTAACAGGGACCTTTAAGAATGAGCAGTTCTTC
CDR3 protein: CASTLTGTFKNEQFF

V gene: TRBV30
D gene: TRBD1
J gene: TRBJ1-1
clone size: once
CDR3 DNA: TGTGCCTGGATAGGGGCAGGGGGGACTGAAGCTTTCTTT
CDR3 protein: CAWIGAGGTEAFF

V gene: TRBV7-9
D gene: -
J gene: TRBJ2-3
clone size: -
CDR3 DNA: TGTGCCAGCAGCCTACACCCCACAGATACGCAGTATTTT
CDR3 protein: CASSLHPTDTQYF

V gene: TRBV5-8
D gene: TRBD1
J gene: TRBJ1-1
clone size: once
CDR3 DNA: TGTGCCAGCAGCGTCCCCGGGACAGGGGGTACTGAAGCTTTCTTT
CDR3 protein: CASSVPGTGGTEAFF

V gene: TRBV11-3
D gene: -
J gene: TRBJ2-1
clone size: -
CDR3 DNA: TGTGCCAGCAGAGTTCGGAACCTCGGGGATGAGCAGTTCTTC
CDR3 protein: CASRVRNLGDEQFF